This T cell receptor beta chain appears in the sequencing data of a study of metastatic and nonmetastatic thyroid tumors. Using MiXCR, TCRdb re-called clones from the PCR reads. This table holds 21,000 or so clones, around 30% found once. J lost 4 bases, V lost 8 bases, and 12 bases had no gene match. The CDR3 has 16 residues. Germline assignment: CDR1 LGHDT and CDR2 YNNKEL (reference sequence). Thyroid surgery had not been preceded by any treatment in any patient. This TCR derives from a female donor with papillary thyroid cancer or a benign thyroid nodule (not recorded which). Some clones in this sample may be carry-over from other donors' samples. The chain recombines TRBV3-1 with TRBJ1-1, with TRBD1 matching over 11 bases. Material: blood. CDR3 nucleotides: TGTGCCAGCTCTTCCGCTTTGGGACAGGGGGTCACTGAAGCTTTCTTT. The encoded protein is CASSSALGQGVTEAFF.